Each of the 14 T cell receptor beta chains below was sequenced from the same sample in a study of CD4 T cells in relation to SARS-CoV-2 and coronaviruses (dated by TCRdb to the early 2020s). These receptors have no identified antigens. CD4+ T cells from unexposed donors were collected before the COVID-19 pandemic (2011-2018). The EasySep CD4+ T cell isolation kit was used to isolate CD4+ T cells once the cultures had run for roughly 9 days. Library creation used the immunoSEQ multiplex PCR assay. The source is immuneACCESS, and TCRdb retained only in-frame sequences with V and J called. Part of the clones is not carried over; for the studies checked, unresolved V genes explain less than half of this, and the remainder is unexplained. The sample table holds around 24,000 clones, of which 76% were seen once. The top ten clones comprise about a fifth of the sample. Sample: CD4+ T cells from PBMCs, cultured in vitro. The receptor set was obtained from a human donor in good health.

The rearrangement uses TRBV7-6 and TRBJ2-7, with 8 bases matching TRBD1. CDR3 length: 17 residues. The V gene end was trimmed by 5 bases and the J gene end by 0 bases; junction bases not matched to a gene: 12. Germline values: CDR1 SGHVS, CDR2 FNYEAQ. CDR3 region: CASSPRTGTGSSYEQYF. For the CDR3, the DNA is TGTGCCAGCAGCCCCCGGACCGGGACAGGCAGCTCCTACGAGCAGTACTTC.

The chain employs TRBV21-1 and TRBJ2-7. TRBV21-1 is flagged as a pseudogene. The CDR3 is 13 amino acids. The CDR3, as DNA: TGTGCCAGCAGCACCGGGGCAGGGTACGAGCAGTACTTC. Protein: CASSTGAGYEQYF.

This chain uses TRBV6-5 with TRBJ2-1; TRBD1 matches at 9 bases. V lost 7 bases to trimming and J lost 8 bases; unmatched junction nucleotides: 9. The CDR3 extends over 14 amino acids. Germline-derived CDR1 and CDR2 are MNHEY and SVGAGI. The DNA for the CDR3 is TGTGCCAGCAACCGGGACAGGGCTAGGGATGAGCAGTTCTTC. Protein: CASNRDRARDEQFF.

This clone has more than one count but fewer than ten. V usage is TRBV6-2 or TRBV6-3 and J usage is TRBJ2-1; 10 bases map to TRBD2. J lost 6 bases, V lost 2 bases, and 4 bases had no gene match. Germline assignment: CDR1 MNHEY and CDR2 SVGEGT. The length of the CDR3 is 15 residues. CDR3 protein: CASSYGLAGVNEQFF. CDR3 DNA: TGTGCCAGCAGTTACGGCCTAGCGGGGGTCAATGAGCAGTTCTTC.

This chain links TRBV18 with TRBJ2-7, with D unclear. Trimming removed 2 bases from V and 3 bases from J, with 8 bases in between. From germline, CDR1 is KGHSH and CDR2 LQKENI. This CDR3 is 13 amino acids long. CDR3 amino acids: CASSPREDYEQYF. CDR3 DNA: TGTGCCAGCTCACCAAGAGAGGACTACGAGCAGTACTTC.

The chain is built from TRBV19 and TRBJ1-1, with D perhaps TRBD1 (6 bases). Germline loops: CDR1 LNHDA, CDR2 SQIVND (reference sequence). The CDR3 loop spans 15 amino acids. V was pared by 5 bases and J by 4 bases, with 17 bases between. CDR3 DNA: TGTGCCAGTAGTCCTGGGACACTTTCGGGCACTGAAGCTTTCTTT. Translation: CASSPGTLSGTEAFF.

The chain joins TRBV5-8 to TRBJ2-1, with a possible D match to TRBD2 (5 bases). CDR3 length: 15 amino acids. Trimming took off 4 bases at V and 0 bases at J, with 11 bases between the two ends. Germline V gene data show CDR1 as SGHTS and CDR2 as YDEGEE. CDR3 loop: CASSIRGSSYNEQFF. The CDR3 bases are TGTGCCAGCAGCATCCGGGGTAGCTCCTACAATGAGCAGTTCTTC.

The chain joins TRBV7-3 to TRBJ2-3; 12 nucleotides agree with TRBD2. V shed 3 bases, J shed 1 base, and the junction held 2 bases outside the gene matches. The CDR3 consists of 16 residues. Germline values: CDR1 SGHTA, CDR2 FQGTGA. The CDR3 sequence: CASSLTSGSGTDTQYF. The CDR3 coding sequence is TGTGCCAGCAGCTTGACTAGCGGGAGTGGCACAGATACGCAGTATTTT.

The gene calls are TRBV6-5 and TRBJ1-5, with TRBD1 as a possible D gene (6 bases). This CDR3 region has 15 residues. CDR1 and CDR2 from the germline V gene are MNHEY and SVGAGI. The V gene lost 4 bases and the J gene lost 1 base, with 11 bases spanning the gap. The CDR3 nucleotides read TGTGCCAGCAGTTCCCTACAGGGAAGCAATCAGCCCCAGCATTTT. Translated, it gives CASSSLQGSNQPQHF.

The chain employs TRBV5-4 and TRBJ1-4; tentative D call: TRBD1 (6 bases). The CDR3 contains 16 residues. V was pared by 4 bases and J by 8 bases, with 21 bases between. Germline V gene data show CDR1 as SGHNT and CDR2 as YYREEE (reference sequence). The CDR3: CASSPGPGQIMEKLFF. Written as DNA, the CDR3 is TGTGCCAGCAGCCCTGGACCGGGACAAATAATGGAAAAACTGTTTTTT.

The CDR3 reads CASRGQGGTEAFF. DNA for the CDR3: TGTGCCAGCAGGGGACAGGGGGGAACTGAAGCTTTCTTT. V gene TRBV6-6 combines with J gene TRBJ1-1, with TRBD1 matching over 11 bases. The ends lost 6 bases at V and 5 bases at J; junction bases unmatched: 2. CDR3 size: 13 residues. Per the germline V gene, CDR1 is MNHNY and CDR2 is SVGAGI (reference sequence).

This clone was seen once. The CDR3 DNA is TGTGCCAGCAGCTCGGCGAGGGGGCGAGTGAACACTGAAGCTTTCTTT. As protein: CASSSARGRVNTEAFF. The V and J genes are TRBV11-2 and TRBJ1-1; 7 bases fit TRBD1. Germline assignment: CDR1 SGHAT and CDR2 FQNNGV. J lost 0 bases, V lost 4 bases, and 8 bases had no gene match. This CDR3 is 16 amino acids long.

CDR3 region: CASRGGSYVDTQYF. The CDR3 nucleotides read TGTGCCAGCAGGGGCGGATCCTACGTAGATACGCAGTATTTT. The V call is TRBV6-5, the J call TRBJ2-3; D is unclear. This CDR3 contains 14 residues. Trimming removed 6 bases from V and 5 bases from J, with 15 bases in between. Per the germline V gene, CDR1 is MNHEY and CDR2 is SVGAGI.

The chain employs TRBV11-2 and TRBJ1-6; D is undetermined. This CDR3 is 13 amino acids long. Germline V gene data show CDR1 as SGHAT and CDR2 as FQNNGV. V lost 0 bases, J lost 13 bases, and 10 bases lay in between. The CDR3 region is CASSLDRGSPLHF. CDR3 in DNA: TGTGCCAGCAGCTTAGATCGCGGGTCCCCCCTCCACTTT.